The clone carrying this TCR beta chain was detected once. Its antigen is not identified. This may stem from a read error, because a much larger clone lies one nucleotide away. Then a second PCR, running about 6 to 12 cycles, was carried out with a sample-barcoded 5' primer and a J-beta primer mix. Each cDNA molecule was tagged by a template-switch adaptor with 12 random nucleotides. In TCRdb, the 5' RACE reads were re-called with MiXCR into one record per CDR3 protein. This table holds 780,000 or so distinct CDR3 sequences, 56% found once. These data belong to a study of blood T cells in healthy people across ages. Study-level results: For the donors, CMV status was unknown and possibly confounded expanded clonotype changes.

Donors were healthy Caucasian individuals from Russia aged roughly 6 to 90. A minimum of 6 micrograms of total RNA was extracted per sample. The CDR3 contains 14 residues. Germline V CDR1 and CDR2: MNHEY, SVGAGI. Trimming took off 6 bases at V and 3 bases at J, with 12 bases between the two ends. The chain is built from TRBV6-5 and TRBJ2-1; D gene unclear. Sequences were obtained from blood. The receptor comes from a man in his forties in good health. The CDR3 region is CASRPEISYNEQFF. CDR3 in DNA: TGTGCCAGCAGACCCGAGATCAGCTACAATGAGCAGTTCTTC.